What follows are 10 T cell receptor beta chains derived from one specimen sequenced in a study of OX40 agonist ivuxolimab in advanced cancers. Assay: immunoSEQ multiplex PCR; the TCRdb copy retains only in-frame clones and omits some. The profile shows tens of thousands of clones, around 87% of them singletons. The sample was CD4+ or CD8+ T cells sorted from blood, taken in a trial of the OX40 agonist ivuxolimab. These receptors all stem from an adult with an advanced solid tumor such as melanoma, head and neck, liver or kidney cancer.

The chain is built from TRBV27 and TRBJ2-7; D remains ambiguous. Deletions cut 2 bases from V and 4 bases from J, with 6 bases between. The CDR3 totals 12 residues. Germline V gene sequence: CDR1 MNHEY, CDR2 SMNVEV (reference sequence). This chain's CDR3 is CASSLRGYEQYF. In nucleotides, the CDR3 is TGTGCCAGCAGTTTAAGAGGATACGAGCAGTACTTC.

The V gene is TRBV14, the J gene TRBJ1-2; D is unresolved. The germline V gene encodes CDR1 SGHDN and CDR2 FVKESK. This CDR3 spans 13 amino acids. The V end was cut by 1 base, the J end by 0 bases, with 3 bases between. The CDR3 nucleotides are TGTGCCAGCAGCCAAGTTCCTAACTATGGCTACACCTTC. Its protein product is CASSQVPNYGYTF.

The chain carries TRBV7-9 and TRBJ2-1, with a possible D match to TRBD1 (6 bases). V lost 0 bases and J lost 4, with 7 bases in between. Germline V gene lookup returns CDR1 SEHNR and CDR2 FQNEAQ (reference sequence). The CDR3 sequence is 14 residues long. The CDR3 reads CASSLAGGYNEQFF. The CDR3 DNA reads as TGTGCCAGCAGCTTAGCAGGGGGTTACAATGAGCAGTTCTTC.

The gene calls are TRBV7-2 and TRBJ1-1, with D unresolved. The germline V and J ends were trimmed by 6 bases and 1 base, with 6 bases remaining between them. Germline CDR1 reads SGHTA; CDR2 reads FQGNSA. The CDR3 covers 12 residues. The CDR3 DNA reads TGTGCCAGCAGGGACTGGAACACTGAAGCTTTCTTT. It translates to CASRDWNTEAFF.

The rearrangement links TRBV4-1 to TRBJ2-1; 7 bases are shared with TRBD2. Unmatched junction bases numbered 13, after V lost 1 base and J lost 7 bases. The CDR3 consists of 17 residues. Germline-derived CDR1 and CDR2 are MGHRA and YSYEKL. CDR3 sequence: CASSQVARERGMNEQFF. CDR3 sequence (DNA): TGCGCCAGCAGCCAAGTGGCCCGGGAGCGGGGAATGAATGAGCAGTTCTTC.

J is TRBJ2-3 and V is TRBV9, with 11 bases identical to TRBD2. Losses at the gene ends were 9 bases for V and 2 bases for J; bases not matched to a gene: 11. The CDR3 length is 16 residues. CDR1 SGDLS and CDR2 YYNGEE come from the germline V gene. This CDR3 reads CATSEGLAENTDTQYF. CDR3 DNA sequence: TGTGCCACCAGTGAGGGACTAGCGGAAAACACAGATACGCAGTATTTT.

This clone was recorded only once. The chain joins TRBV10-3 to TRBJ2-7, with 7 bases that match TRBD2. This CDR3 has 13 amino acids. Trimming took 5 bases from V and 5 from J; bases not matched to a gene: 6. Germline values: CDR1 ENHRY, CDR2 SYGVKD. The CDR3 sequence is CAISRPGGHEQYF. The CDR3 DNA follows: TGTGCCATCAGTCGGCCGGGGGGTCACGAGCAGTACTTC.

The CDR3 DNA is TGTGCCAGCAGTTACGCAACAGGGGGCTACGAGCAGTACTTC. Protein product: CASSYATGGYEQYF. This sequence joins TRBV6-5 and TRBJ2-7, with 8 bases matching TRBD1. The germline CDR1 and CDR2 sequences are MNHEY and SVGAGI. After removal of 2 bases from V and 3 bases from J, the junction contained 3 bases not matched to a gene. This CDR3 region has 14 residues.

V gene TRBV7-9 combines with J gene TRBJ2-7; D may be TRBD2 (6 bases). Germline lookup yields CDR1 SEHNR and CDR2 FQNEAQ (reference sequence). V lost 5 bases, J lost 7 bases, and 18 bases lay in between. This CDR3 has 14 residues. CDR3 DNA sequence: TGTGCCAGCAGCCCCCGGTCGGCGGGAAGGGAGCAGTACTTC. This encodes CASSPRSAGREQYF.

This chain connects TRBV9 to TRBJ1-1, with 7 positions matching TRBD1. CDR1 and CDR2 from the germline V gene are SGDLS and YYNGEE. The length of the CDR3 is 15 residues. Trimming at V came to 2 bases and at J to 1 base, leaving 5 bases not matched to a gene. CDR3 protein: CASSVRDSKNTEAFF. The CDR3 DNA reads TGTGCCAGCAGCGTGAGGGACAGCAAGAACACTGAAGCTTTCTTT.